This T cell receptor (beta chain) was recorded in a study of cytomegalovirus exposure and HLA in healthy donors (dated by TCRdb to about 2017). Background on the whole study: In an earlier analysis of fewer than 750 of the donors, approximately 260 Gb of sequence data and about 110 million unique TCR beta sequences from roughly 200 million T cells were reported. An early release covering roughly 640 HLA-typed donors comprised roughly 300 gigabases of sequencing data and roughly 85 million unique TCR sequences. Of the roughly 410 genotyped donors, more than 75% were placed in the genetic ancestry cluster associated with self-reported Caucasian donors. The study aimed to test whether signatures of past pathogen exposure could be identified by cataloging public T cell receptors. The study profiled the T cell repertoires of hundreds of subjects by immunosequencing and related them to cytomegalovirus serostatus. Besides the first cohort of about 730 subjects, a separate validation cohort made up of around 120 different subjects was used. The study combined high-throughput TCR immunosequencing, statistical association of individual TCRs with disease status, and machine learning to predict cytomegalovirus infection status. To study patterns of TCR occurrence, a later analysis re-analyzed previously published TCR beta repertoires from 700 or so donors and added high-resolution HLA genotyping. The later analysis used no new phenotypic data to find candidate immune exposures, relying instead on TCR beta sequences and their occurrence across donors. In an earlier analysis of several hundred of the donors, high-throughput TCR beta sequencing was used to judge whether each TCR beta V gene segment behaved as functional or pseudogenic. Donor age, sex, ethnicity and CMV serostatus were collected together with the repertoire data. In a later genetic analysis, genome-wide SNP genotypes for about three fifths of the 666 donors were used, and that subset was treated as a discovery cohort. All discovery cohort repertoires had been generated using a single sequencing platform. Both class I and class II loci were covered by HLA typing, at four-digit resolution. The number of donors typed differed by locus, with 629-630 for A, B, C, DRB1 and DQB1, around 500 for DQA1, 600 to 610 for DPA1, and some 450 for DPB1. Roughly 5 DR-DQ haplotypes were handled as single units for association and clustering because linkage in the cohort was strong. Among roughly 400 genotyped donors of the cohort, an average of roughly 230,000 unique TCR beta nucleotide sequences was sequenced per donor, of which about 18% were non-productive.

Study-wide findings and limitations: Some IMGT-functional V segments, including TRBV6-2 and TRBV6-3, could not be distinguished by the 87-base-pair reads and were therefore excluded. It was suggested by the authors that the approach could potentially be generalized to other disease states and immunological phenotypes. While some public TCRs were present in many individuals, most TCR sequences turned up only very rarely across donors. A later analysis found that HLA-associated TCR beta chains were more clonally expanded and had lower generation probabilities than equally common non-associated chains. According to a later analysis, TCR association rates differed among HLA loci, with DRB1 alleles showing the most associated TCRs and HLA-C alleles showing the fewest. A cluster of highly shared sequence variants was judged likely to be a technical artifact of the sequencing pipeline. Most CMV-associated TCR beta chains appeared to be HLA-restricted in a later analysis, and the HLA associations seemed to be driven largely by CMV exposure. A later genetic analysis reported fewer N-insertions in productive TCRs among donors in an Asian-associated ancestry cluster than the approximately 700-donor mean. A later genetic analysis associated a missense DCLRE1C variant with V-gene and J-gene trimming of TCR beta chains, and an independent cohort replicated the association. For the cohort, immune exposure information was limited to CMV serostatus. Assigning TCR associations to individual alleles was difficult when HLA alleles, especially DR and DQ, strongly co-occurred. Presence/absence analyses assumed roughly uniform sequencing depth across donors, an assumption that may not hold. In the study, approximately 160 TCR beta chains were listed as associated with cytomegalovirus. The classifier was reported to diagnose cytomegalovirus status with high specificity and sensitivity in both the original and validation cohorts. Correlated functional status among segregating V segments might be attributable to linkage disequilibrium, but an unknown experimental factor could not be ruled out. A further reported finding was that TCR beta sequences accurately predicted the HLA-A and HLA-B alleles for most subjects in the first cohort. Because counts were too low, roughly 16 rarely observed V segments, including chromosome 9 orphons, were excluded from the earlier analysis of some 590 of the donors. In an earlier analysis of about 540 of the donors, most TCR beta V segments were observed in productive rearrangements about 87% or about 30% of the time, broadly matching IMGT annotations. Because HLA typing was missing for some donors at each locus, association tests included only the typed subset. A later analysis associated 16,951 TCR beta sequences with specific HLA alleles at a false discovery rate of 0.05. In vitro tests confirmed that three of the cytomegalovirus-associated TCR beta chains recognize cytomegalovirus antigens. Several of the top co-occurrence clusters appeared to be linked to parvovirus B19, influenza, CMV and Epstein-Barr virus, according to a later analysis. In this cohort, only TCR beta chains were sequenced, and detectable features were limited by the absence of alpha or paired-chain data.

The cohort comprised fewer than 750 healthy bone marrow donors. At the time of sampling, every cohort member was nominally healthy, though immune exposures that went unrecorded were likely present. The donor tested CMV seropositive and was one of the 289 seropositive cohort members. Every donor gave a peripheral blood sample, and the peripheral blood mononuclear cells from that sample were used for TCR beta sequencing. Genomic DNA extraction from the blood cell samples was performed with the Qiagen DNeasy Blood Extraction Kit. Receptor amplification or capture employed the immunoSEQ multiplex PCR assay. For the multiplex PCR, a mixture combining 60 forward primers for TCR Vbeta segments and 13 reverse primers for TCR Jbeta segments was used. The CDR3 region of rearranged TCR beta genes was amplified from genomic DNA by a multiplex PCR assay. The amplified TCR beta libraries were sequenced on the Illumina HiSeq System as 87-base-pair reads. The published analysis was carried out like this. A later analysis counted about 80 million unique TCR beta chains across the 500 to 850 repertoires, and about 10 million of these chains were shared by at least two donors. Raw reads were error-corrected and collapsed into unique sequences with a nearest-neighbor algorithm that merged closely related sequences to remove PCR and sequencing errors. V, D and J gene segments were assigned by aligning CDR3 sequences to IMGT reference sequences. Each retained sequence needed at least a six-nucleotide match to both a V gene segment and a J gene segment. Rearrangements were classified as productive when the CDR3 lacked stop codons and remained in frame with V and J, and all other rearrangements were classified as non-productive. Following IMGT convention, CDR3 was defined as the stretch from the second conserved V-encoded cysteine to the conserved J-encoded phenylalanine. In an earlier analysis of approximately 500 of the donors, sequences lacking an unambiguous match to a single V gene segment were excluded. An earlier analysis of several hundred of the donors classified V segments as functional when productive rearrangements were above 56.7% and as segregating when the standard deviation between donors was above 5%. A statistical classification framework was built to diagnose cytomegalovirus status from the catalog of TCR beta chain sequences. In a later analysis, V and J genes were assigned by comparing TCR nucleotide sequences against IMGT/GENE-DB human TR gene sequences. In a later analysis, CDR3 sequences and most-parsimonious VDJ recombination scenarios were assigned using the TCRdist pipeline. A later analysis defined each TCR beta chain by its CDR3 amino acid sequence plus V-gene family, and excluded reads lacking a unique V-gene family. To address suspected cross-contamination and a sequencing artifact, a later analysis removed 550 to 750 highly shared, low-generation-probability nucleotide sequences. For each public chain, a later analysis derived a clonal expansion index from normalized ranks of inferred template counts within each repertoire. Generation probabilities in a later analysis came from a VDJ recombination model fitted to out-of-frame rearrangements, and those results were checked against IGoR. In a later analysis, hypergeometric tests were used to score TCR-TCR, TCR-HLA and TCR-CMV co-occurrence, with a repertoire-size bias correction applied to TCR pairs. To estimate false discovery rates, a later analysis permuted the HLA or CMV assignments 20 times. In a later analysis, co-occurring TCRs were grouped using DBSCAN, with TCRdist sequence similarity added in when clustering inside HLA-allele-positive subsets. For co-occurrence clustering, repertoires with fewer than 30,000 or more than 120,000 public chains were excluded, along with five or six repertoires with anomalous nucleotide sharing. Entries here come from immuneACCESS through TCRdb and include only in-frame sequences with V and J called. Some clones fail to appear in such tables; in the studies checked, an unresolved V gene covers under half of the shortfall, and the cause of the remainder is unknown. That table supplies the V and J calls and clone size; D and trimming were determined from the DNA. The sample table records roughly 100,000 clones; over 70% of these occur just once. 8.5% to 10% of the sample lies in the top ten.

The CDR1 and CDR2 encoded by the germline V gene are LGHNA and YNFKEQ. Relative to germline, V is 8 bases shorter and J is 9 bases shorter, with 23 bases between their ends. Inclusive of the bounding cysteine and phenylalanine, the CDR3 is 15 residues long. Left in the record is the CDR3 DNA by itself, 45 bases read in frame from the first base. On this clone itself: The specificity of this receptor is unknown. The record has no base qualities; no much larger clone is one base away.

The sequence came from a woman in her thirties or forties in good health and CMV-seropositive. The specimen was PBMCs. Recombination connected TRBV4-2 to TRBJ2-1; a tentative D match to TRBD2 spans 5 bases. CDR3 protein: CASGSGPESASEQFF. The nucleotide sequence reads TGTGCCAGCGGGAGTGGACCGGAATCAGCAAGTGAGCAGTTCTTC.